The source of this TCR beta chain is a study of regulatory T cells in long-lasting Graves disease. Findings of the study overall: Shared public clonotypes totalled about 2,700 in persistent patients, compared with approximately 970 in new patients. Persistent disease favored TRBV28, TRBJ1-2 and TRBJ2-5.

At least ten counts were recorded for this clonotype. What it binds is unknown. According to the study, TCR beta libraries were built with iRepertoire HTBI primers and CDR3-region Arm-PCR. Via MiXCR, TCRdb re-called the multiplex PCR reads, giving one row per CDR3 protein. The sample yields more than 300,000 distinct CDR3 sequences, approximately 10% seen once. The time point denotes: newly diagnosed GD, antithyroid drugs for less than 3 months. The TCR library was prepared using RNA isolated from PBMCs. Germline V lookup: CDR1 ENHRY, CDR2 SYGVKD. Trimming took off 11 bases at V and 1 base at J, with 14 bases between the two ends. The CDR3 consists of 13 residues. This sample also appeared in a second study, on T cells in Graves' hyperthyroidism and ophthalmopathy.

This rearrangement joins TRBV10-3 to TRBJ2-5; D perhaps matches TRBD1 (6 bases). This sample comprised peripheral blood mononuclear cells (PBMCs), obtained at new diagnosis, from a patient treated with antithyroid drugs. This clonotype was sampled from a woman aged 18-35 years with Graves disease. In DNA form, the CDR3 reads TGTGCCGCCAACAGGGAATCCCAAGAGACCCAGTACTTC. Its translation: CAANRESQETQYF.